The source of this T cell receptor beta chain is a study of T-cell memory formation after mild COVID-19 (dated by TCRdb to the early 2020s). With respect to the entire study: TCR sequence clusters from the two donors were largely donor specific. T-cell clones expanding and contracting after mild COVID-19 in two donors were tracked by longitudinal TCRalpha and TCRbeta repertoire sequencing. The cohort was made up of two young adult volunteers, one female and one male, who were previously healthy.

This clonotype was picked up a small number of times. The antigen this receptor binds is unknown. No quality values exist for individual bases; no much larger clone is one base distant. Ficoll-Paque density gradient centrifugation was used to isolate PBMCs. TCRdb records Illumina NovaSeq 6000 as the sequencer. TCRalpha and TCRbeta cDNA libraries were built by 5'RACE with constant-segment primers, adding sample barcodes and unique molecular identifiers. Trizol reagent was used to extract RNA from every sample. The libraries were amplified in two PCR steps, and the second step added a second sample barcode and Illumina TruSeq adapters. Sequencing of the libraries was done on an Illumina NovaSeq, producing 2 x 150 bp paired-end reads. Per the original workflow: Demultiplexing of reads and collapsing into UMI-guided consensus sequences were performed with migec v1.2.7. Using mixcr v2.1.11, UMI consensuses were aligned to TRA and TRB V and J templates and then assembled into clonotypes. A clonotype was counted as expanded or contracted only if both edgeR and NoisET called the change significant, with noise models trained on biological replicates. For edgeR calls, the cutoffs were a false discovery rate-adjusted p below 0.01 and a log2 fold-change threshold of 1. As an exploratory analysis of dynamics, PCA with hierarchical clustering was applied to max-normalized trajectories of the 1000 most abundant clonotypes. Each responding clone was given a CD4 or CD8 phenotype based on the CD4+ and CD8+ repertoires, which had been sequenced separately. The raw public data were reprocessed by TCRdb itself: fastp quality trimming at Q25, MiXCR clonotype calling, in-frame beta chains only. Every distinct CDR3 protein forms one entry, paired with its most common genes and DNA. TCRdb, not the authors, supplied the V and J calls. In all, the sample holds 240,000 or so distinct CDR3 sequences, and approximately 9% of those were seen once. The ten largest account for roughly 21% of the sample.

Taken from the germline V gene, the CDR1 and CDR2 loops are LGHNA and YSLEER. The CDR3 runs 15 amino acids, cysteine and phenylalanine included. Only the CDR3 portion is preserved as DNA: 45 bases, with reading frame beginning at the first base. V ends up 3 bases short and J 3 bases short, with an unmatched junction base count of 6. The full study reports these points: SARS-CoV-2 specificity of the second-wave clones peaking on day 37 was not confirmed. Some responding clones were detected in pre-infection memory, which suggested that pre-existing cross-reactive memory T cells had joined the SARS-CoV-2 response. Only a couple of mild cases were covered in the study, and larger cohorts including severe cases with pre-infection samples were considered necessary. Contracting CD4+ clones were found mainly in CM and EM memory subsets, while CD8+ clones were enriched in EMRA. From day 15 to 85, contracting clones showed balanced CD4/CD8 phenotypes, whereas a second wave of clones that expanded from day 15 to 37 leaned towards CD4+.

The rearranged chain carries TRBV4-3 and TRBJ1-1; the central 8 bases match TRBD1. The sequence came from a man younger than 35 who had mild COVID-19 (a few samples of this study predate the infection). The sample titles of this study are shuffled in the database, so cell type and time point are left out; the donor was told from shared clones. Sequences were obtained from PBMCs or a T cell subset sorted from them (not recorded which). CDR3 loop: CASSHEPTGDTEAFF. The DNA sequence is given as TGCGCCAGCAGCCATGAGCCGACAGGGGACACTGAAGCTTTCTTT.